This entry lists 5 T cell receptor beta chains sequenced from one sample in a study of cytomegalovirus exposure and HLA in healthy donors. With 60 Vbeta and 13 Jbeta primers, the PCR was carried out. Only in-frame clones appear in the TCRdb table, and some are missing; sequencing was by immunoSEQ multiplex PCR. The repertoire holds around 210,000 clones, 78% seen once, with more than 0.45% in the top ten. The sample comprised PBMCs. The origin of the receptors is a boy aged 5-17 years in good health and CMV-seronegative.

This clone occurred a few times. The chain employs TRBV11-2 and TRBJ1-1, with D possibly matching TRBD1 (6 bases). V lost 4 bases and J lost 3, with 9 bases in between. This CDR3 has 13 residues. Germline V gives CDR1 SGHAT, CDR2 FQNNGV. CDR3 sequence: CASSSGVDTEAFF. Here the CDR3 DNA reads TGTGCCAGCAGCTCAGGGGTGGACACTGAAGCTTTCTTT.

This clone was recorded once. The chain joins TRBV27 to TRBJ2-5, with D perhaps TRBD1 (6 bases). Germline V CDR1 and CDR2: MNHEY, SMNVEV (reference sequence). The CDR3 runs 17 residues. The V end was cut by 5 bases, the J end by 4 bases, with 23 bases between. CDR3 amino acids: CASSPGPLGGRGETQYF. CDR3 DNA sequence: TGTGCCAGCAGTCCAGGCCCCCTAGGCGGCAGGGGAGAGACCCAGTACTTC.

V and J are TRBV27 and TRBJ2-1, with D possibly being TRBD2 (5 bases). Germline CDR1 is MNHEY and CDR2 is SMNVEV (reference sequence). V was shortened by 6 bases and J by 9 bases, with 12 bases between the two germline ends. CDR3 length: 12 residues. CDR3 DNA sequence: TGTGCCAGCAGGGACTCTCGTCGTGAGCAGTTCTTC. It codes for CASRDSRREQFF.

This clone was counted once. The genes are TRBV6-1 and TRBJ2-1; TRBD2 matches at 10 bases. V trimming: 4 bases; J trimming: 4 bases; junction bases outside the gene matches: 4. Per germline, CDR1 MNHNS and CDR2 SASEGT. The CDR3 has 15 amino acids. The CDR3: CASSVSSGGYNEQFF. For the CDR3, the DNA is TGTGCCAGCAGTGTCTCTAGCGGGGGATACAATGAGCAGTTCTTC.

This rearrangement joins TRBV30 to TRBJ2-3; weak D call: TRBD2 (6 bases). The V end lost 2 bases, the J end lost 2 bases, and 11 bases lay between the germline ends. The CDR3 totals 14 residues. Germline-derived CDR1 and CDR2 are GTSNPN and SVGIG (reference sequence). The CDR3 DNA reads as TGTGCCTGGAGTTTGGGACTTAACACAGATACGCAGTATTTT. Translation: CAWSLGLNTDTQYF.